One sample yielded the 25 T cell receptor beta chains listed below, sequenced in a study of T cell clonality in common variable immunodeficiency. Generated by immunoSEQ multiplex PCR, the TCRdb table keeps only in-frame clones and is missing some. This set yields some 54,000 clones and no singletons; the top ten hold more than 2%. The specimen sequenced was peripheral blood mononuclear cells. The source of these receptors is a person aged 18 to 75 in good health.

The CDR3 reads CAITRGQGAHEQYF. Incomplete CDR3 DNA: TGTGCCATCACCCGAGGACAGGGGGCTCACGAG. The chain couples TRBV10-3 to TRBJ2-7, with 11 bases fitting TRBD1. The observed sequence ends 3 residues before the CDR3 terminus, with the missing tail filled in from the germline J gene. Germline loops: CDR1 ENHRY, CDR2 SYGVKD. V was clipped by 7 bases and J by 5 bases; unmatched bases: 7. This CDR3 contains 14 residues.

This clone has just a few counts. The DNA ends 3 residues before the CDR3 does, and the rest of the CDR3 is filled in from the germline J gene. The J gene is TRBJ2-3, the V gene TRBV7-3, with 8 bases aligning to TRBD1. The CDR3 is 16 residues long. Germline CDR1 and CDR2: SGHTA and FQGTGA. V lost 5 bases, J lost 3 bases, and 10 bases stayed unmatched. CDR3 amino acids: CASSPLQGAATDTQYF. The part of the CDR3 DNA that was read is TGTGCCAGCAGCCCTCTTCAGGGGGCTGCGACAGATACG.

This clone was observed at least ten times. The read ends 3 residues before the CDR3 terminus; that terminus is restored from the germline J gene. The chain links TRBV29-1 to TRBJ2-1; D may be TRBD2 (7 bases). The CDR3 has 14 residues. Germline lookup yields CDR1 SQVTM and CDR2 ANQGSEA. The V end lost 4 bases, the J end lost 7 bases, and 17 bases lay between the germline ends. The part of the CDR3 DNA that was read is TGCAGCGTTGTGGAGGGGGGGGTATGGAATGAG. This translates into CSVVEGGVWNE. The whole CDR3 protein is CSVVEGGVWNEQFF.

This clone was seen at least ten times. The read terminates 3 residues before the CDR3 end, so the remaining end is supplied by the germline J gene. The chain combines TRBV4-1 with TRBJ1-2, with D possibly matching TRBD1 (5 bases). The V gene lost 0 bases and the J gene lost 4 bases, with 18 bases spanning the gap. The CDR3 runs 17 residues. Germline lookup yields CDR1 MGHRA and CDR2 YSYEKL. The CDR3 bases that were read are TGCGCCAGCAGCCAAGATAGGGCCAGGGCTGTTGGCTATGGC. Protein sequence: CASSQDRARAVGYG. The CDR3 in full is CASSQDRARAVGYGYTF.

This clone came up many times. The CDR3 end lies 3 residues beyond the end of the read and is filled in from the germline J gene. The gene calls are TRBV5-6 and TRBJ2-4; 7 nucleotides agree with TRBD1. Germline lookup yields CDR1 SGHDT and CDR2 YYEEEE. CDR3 length equals 15 residues. This chain's CDR3 is CASSGKGTALSIQYF. The part of the CDR3 DNA that was read is TGTGCCAGCAGCGGGAAAGGGACAGCATTGTCTATT.

This clone was picked up many times. The sequence runs out 3 residues before the end of the CDR3; the remainder is reconstructed from the germline J gene. This chain joins TRBV7-3 and TRBJ2-1; D uncertain. The CDR3 is 13 residues long. Germline V gene data show CDR1 as SGHTA and CDR2 as FQGTGA. Trimming shortened V by 4 bases and J by 7 bases, and 11 bases separated the two germline ends. The CDR3 loop is CASSSTADNEQFF. The covered CDR3 bases are TGTGCCAGCAGCTCCACAGCTGATAATGAG.

There are many counts of this clone. The DNA ends 3 residues before the CDR3 does, and the rest of the CDR3 is filled in from the germline J gene. The V call is TRBV5-1, the J call TRBJ1-1; D gene ambiguous. This CDR3 region has 11 residues. The germline CDR1 and CDR2 sequences are SGHRS and YFSETQ. CDR3 bases read: TGCGCCAGCAGCTTGGACGGGGAA. Residues: CASSLDGE. The full-length CDR3 reads as CASSLDGEAFF.

With respect to this clone: With the read ending 3 residues before the CDR3 end, the germline J gene is used to fill in that end. The gene calls are TRBV7-1 and TRBJ2-5; 12 bases agree with TRBD2. TRBV7-1 qualifies as an ORF whose function is uncertain. V lost 3 bases to trimming and J lost 5 bases; unmatched junction nucleotides: 19. The length of the CDR3 is 20 residues. The DNA read from the CDR3 is TGTGCCAGCAGCTCCTATCTTCCACGGCTAACTAGCGGGAGGAAGGAGACC. This sequence encodes CASSSYLPRLTSGRKET. From start to end, the CDR3 is CASSSYLPRLTSGRKETQYF.

This clone was seen ten or more times. Read sequence stops 3 residues before the CDR3 end, and the germline J gene provides the missing end. This chain links TRBV29-1 with TRBJ2-7, with 8 bases lining up with TRBD2. The ends lost 7 bases at V and 2 bases at J; junction bases unmatched: 7. Germline CDR1 is SQVTM and CDR2 is ANQGSEA. The CDR3 has 13 residues. CDR3 DNA, as far as it was read: TGCAGCGCCTATAGCGGGGACGCCTACGAG. Translating gives CSAYSGDAYE. The complete CDR3 reads CSAYSGDAYEQYF.

This clone was seen many times. The read terminates 3 residues ahead of where the CDR3 ends, so the germline J gene completes it. The chain has TRBV5-1 and TRBJ1-2, with 11 bases lining up with TRBD1. The V gene end was trimmed by 3 bases and the J gene end by 4 bases; junction bases not matched to a gene: 2. The CDR3 consists of 14 residues. Germline V gene data show CDR1 as SGHRS and CDR2 as YFSETQ. The sequenced CDR3 bases are TGCGCCAGCAGCTCAGGACAGGGGGCCTATGGC. Its protein product is CASSSGQGAYG. The full CDR3 reads CASSSGQGAYGYTF.

This clone came up many times. The read ends 3 residues early relative to the CDR3; the germline J gene fills the gap. V usage is TRBV6-1 and J usage is TRBJ1-2; D call uncertain. V lost 2 bases and J lost 3, with 7 bases in between. Germline CDR1 reads MNHNS; CDR2 reads SASEGT. The CDR3 consists of 13 residues. CDR3 DNA (partial): TGTGCCAGCAGTGAAACTACTGACTATGGC. Translated: CASSETTDYG. The entire CDR3 protein is CASSETTDYGYTF.

This clone appeared many times. The read terminates 3 residues ahead of where the CDR3 ends, so the germline J gene completes it. The chain carries TRBV16 and TRBJ2-1, with TRBD2 matching 13 bases. CDR3 length: 15 amino acids. Germline trimming cut 2 bases from V and 6 bases from J; bases unmatched to any gene: 1. The germline CDR1 and CDR2 sequences are KGHSY and FQNENV. Partial CDR3 DNA: TGTGCCAGCAGCCAAAGGACTAGCGGGAGCAATGAG. It is translated as CASSQRTSGSNE. In full, the CDR3 is CASSQRTSGSNEQFF.

This clone was counted a few times. CDR3 residues: CASSITNRLAGENEQYF. The part of the CDR3 DNA that was read is TGTGCCAGTAGTATAACCAACCGACTAGCGGGGGAGAACGAG. The chain employs TRBV19 and TRBJ2-7; TRBD2 aligns across 12 bases. The read gets to within 3 residues of the CDR3 end, and the germline J gene fills in the rest. The CDR3 contains 17 residues. V was clipped by 2 bases and J by 5 bases; unmatched bases: 10. CDR1 LNHDA and CDR2 SQIVND come from the germline V gene (reference sequence).

There are many counts of this clone. Incomplete CDR3 DNA: TGCGCCAGCAGCAAGACGACTAGCGGGCCGTCGGGGGAGACG. Its translation: CASSKTTSGPSGET. The CDR3, in full, reads CASSKTTSGPSGETQYF. J is TRBJ2-3 and V is TRBV4-1, with 10 bases identical to TRBD2. The read terminates 3 residues before the CDR3 end, so the remaining end is supplied by the germline J gene. The CDR3 loop spans 17 amino acids. From germline, CDR1 is MGHRA and CDR2 YSYEKL.

A few counts support this clone. Sequencing ends 3 residues short of the CDR3 end; the germline J gene provides the rest. The V and J genes are TRBV20-1 and TRBJ1-2; D unresolved. Germline loops: CDR1 DFQATT, CDR2 SNEGSKA (reference sequence). Trimming stripped 5 bases from V and 5 bases from J, with 12 bases between. The CDR3 is 12 amino acids. Partial CDR3 DNA: TGCAGTGCTCCAATCAGGATATATGGC. Translating gives CSAPIRIYG. The CDR3, in full, reads CSAPIRIYGYTF.

This clone was found a few times. The sequenced fragment ends 3 residues before the CDR3 boundary, so the rest is inferred from the germline J gene. This chain connects TRBV19 to TRBJ1-5; 9 positions match TRBD1. Trimming cost V 4 bases and J 3 bases; bases outside gene matches: 7. The CDR3 spans 16 residues. The V gene's germline CDR1 is LNHDA and CDR2 SQIVND (reference sequence). The CDR3 here is CASSTLDRGHNQPQHF. The sequenced part of the CDR3 DNA is TGTGCCAGTAGTACTCTGGACAGGGGCCACAATCAGCCC.

In the case of this clone: The CDR3 extends 3 residues past the end of the read, so its final part is completed from the germline J gene. Within the sample, other DNA sequences also encode this same CDR3. The rearrangement links TRBV18 to TRBJ1-3; D might be TRBD1 (5 bases). The V and J ends lost 3 bases and 0 bases respectively, with 9 bases between them. The germline V gene has CDR1 KGHSH and CDR2 LQKENI. The CDR3 extends over 15 amino acids. The CDR3 DNA, read in part, is TGTGCCAGCTCACCCGCGGGGGGCTCTGGAAACACC. It translates to CASSPAGGSGNT. The entire CDR3 sequence reads CASSPAGGSGNTIYF.

This clone was recorded many times. From the germline J gene comes the end of the CDR3, since the read stops 3 residues before it. This sequence joins TRBV4-2 and TRBJ2-3; 7 nucleotides align to TRBD2. Germline CDR1 is LGHNA and CDR2 is YNFKEQ. This CDR3 contains 16 residues. The V and J ends lost 2 bases and 0 bases, in that order; junction bases with no gene match: 5. Incomplete CDR3 DNA: TGTGCCAGCAGCCAATCTAGCGGAGCTAGCACAGATACG. Translating gives CASSQSSGASTDT. The whole CDR3 sequence reads CASSQSSGASTDTQYF.

Notes on this clone: The read falls 3 residues short of the CDR3 end, and the missing part is taken from the germline J gene. V is TRBV11-1 and J is TRBJ2-3; D is uncertain. This CDR3 comprises 15 residues. Trimming pared 3 bases from V and 5 bases from J, leaving 15 bases between. Germline values: CDR1 SGHAT, CDR2 FQDESV (reference sequence). CDR3 in amino acids: CASSFNTDRVDTQYF. Incomplete CDR3 DNA: TGTGCCAGCAGCTTTAATACGGATCGGGTAGATACG.

This clone appeared many times. The read terminates 3 residues before the CDR3 end, so the remaining end is supplied by the germline J gene. The V gene is TRBV20-1, the J gene TRBJ2-6; 9 bases match TRBD1. The germline gives CDR1 DFQATT, CDR2 SNEGSKA (reference sequence). The CDR3 sequence is 19 residues long. J was trimmed by 0 bases and V by 0 bases; bases with no gene match: 9. CDR3 protein: CSARDLRGTGSSGANVLTF. The CDR3 DNA, read in part, is TGCAGTGCTAGAGACCTAAGGGGGACAGGGAGCTCTGGGGCCAACGTC.

This clone has ten or more counts. The CDR3 reads CASSTDRVLTF. The CDR3 bases that were read are TGTGCCAGTAGTACCGACAGAGTC. The rearrangement uses TRBV19 and TRBJ2-6; D is possibly TRBD1 (5 bases). The read gets to within 3 residues of the CDR3 end, and the germline J gene fills in the rest. The CDR3 totals 11 residues. Germline CDR1 LNHDA, CDR2 SQIVND (reference sequence).

This clone was observed at least ten times. The CDR3 extends 3 residues past the end of the read, so its final part is completed from the germline J gene. This sequence joins TRBV20-1 and TRBJ2-1; 8 positions match TRBD1. This CDR3 region has 19 residues. V gave up 4 bases and J gave up 0 bases; unmatched junction bases: 17. Germline assignment: CDR1 DFQATT and CDR2 SNEGSKA (reference sequence). The DNA read from the CDR3 is TGCAGTGCTACCCTCGGGACAGGTAACCATTTATACTCCTACAATGAG. It yields the protein CSATLGTGNHLYSYNE. The CDR3 reads in full as CSATLGTGNHLYSYNEQFF.

Concerning this clone: The read falls 3 residues short of the CDR3 end, and the missing part is taken from the germline J gene. The chain carries TRBV30 and TRBJ2-5; a possible D gene is TRBD2 (6 bases). The germline V and J ends were trimmed by 4 bases and 4 bases, with 16 bases remaining between them. The CDR3 is 14 residues long. Germline V gives CDR1 GTSNPN, CDR2 SVGIG (reference sequence). The sequenced part of the CDR3 DNA is TGTGCCTGGAAAGAAGGGACTGGAGGAGAGACC. This translates into CAWKEGTGGET. The CDR3 as a whole reads CAWKEGTGGETQYF.

This clone was recorded many times. The read halts 3 residues ahead of the CDR3 end, with the missing end drawn from the germline J gene. J is TRBJ2-7 and V is TRBV6-4; 10 nucleotides match TRBD2. The V gene end was trimmed by 3 bases and the J gene end by 0 bases; junction bases not matched to a gene: 2. The CDR3 covers 15 residues. Germline assignment: CDR1 MRHNA and CDR2 SNTAGT. The DNA read from the CDR3 is TGTGCCAGCAGTGAATCTAGCGGGAGCTCCTACGAG. Translating it yields CASSESSGSSYE. The full CDR3 sequence reads CASSESSGSSYEQYF.

Turning to this clone: The CDR3 end is not reached by the read, which stops 3 residues before it; the germline J gene fills it in. V and J are TRBV19 and TRBJ2-2; 8 positions agree with TRBD1. The CDR3 totals 15 residues. After removal of 6 bases from V and 1 base from J, the junction contained 4 bases not matched to a gene. Germline CDR1 is LNHDA and CDR2 is SQIVND (reference sequence). The CDR3 bases that were read are TGTGCCAGTAGCCCAGGGGGCTGGAACACCGGGGAG. Translating it yields CASSPGGWNTGE. The CDR3 in full is CASSPGGWNTGELFF.